This T cell receptor beta chain was identified in a study of T cells expressing NK-cell markers. Across the study: All TCR beta repertoires analysed originated from sorted CD3+CD56+NKG2C+, CD3+CD56+NKG2C- and CD3+CD56-NKG2C+ T cells. Seven sequenced donors out of eight were HCMV-seropositive, one seronegative. Findings and limits, study-wide: Among several donors, these clonotypes also ranked first in the CD3+CD56-NKG2C+ fraction.

The germline CDR1 and CDR2 sequences are SGHTA and FQGTGA. The CDR3 has 14 residues. For this clonotype: The antigen remains undetermined.

The TCR beta cDNA came from 5'RACE template switching with UMIs. TCRdb reanalyzed the 5' RACE reads and collapses them to one entry per CDR3 protein, without DNA. The repertoire shows more than 90,000 distinct CDR3 sequences; the top ten hold approximately 18%. This receptor was identified in a woman aged 18 to 75 in good health. The genes are TRBV7-3 and TRBJ2-3; lacking DNA, the TRBD2 call made by TCRdb goes unchecked. Sequencing was performed on blood T cells: a sorted CD56 or NKG2C T cell subset, CD4+ or CD8+ T cells, or bulk PBMC T cells (not recorded which). CDR3 residues: CASSQAGGGDTQYF.